This T cell receptor beta chain was recovered during a study of blood T cell repertoires in COVID-19. The germline V and J ends were trimmed by 5 bases and 0 bases, with 14 bases remaining between them. Germline V gene data show CDR1 as SNHLY and CDR2 as FYNNEI. CDR3 length: 16 residues. Data came from immunoSEQ multiplex PCR; TCRdb stores just in-frame clones and leaves some out. The sample shows about 230,000 clones, under 90% of them seen only once. The rearrangement uses TRBV2 and TRBJ1-3; D gene unclear. This clonotype was obtained from a man aged 45 to 65 with COVID-19, enrolled during active disease. The sequenced sample consisted of peripheral blood. CDR3 in DNA: TGTGCCAGCAGTCAAAACGGCGGAAACTCTGGAAACACCATATATTTT. Protein product: CASSQNGGNSGNTIYF.